These 23 T cell receptor beta chains came from one sample sequenced in a study of T cells in Graves' hyperthyroidism and ophthalmopathy. TCR beta CDR3 sequences were amplified from RNA transcripts. An initial round of RT-PCR targeting the TCR CDR3 relied on the HTBI primer set. From the multiplex PCR reads, TCRdb called clonotypes with MiXCR, one entry per CDR3 protein. Here the sample spans about 480,000 distinct CDR3 sequences, under 15% being singletons. Sequenced material: blood. The receptors shown here come from a young woman with Graves' hyperthyroidism.

This clonotype appeared many times. The CDR3 spells CASSQDGHNQPQHF. The CDR3, as DNA: TGTGCCAGCAGCCAGGACGGCCACAATCAGCCCCAGCATTTT. The chain joins TRBV2 to TRBJ1-5, with no clear D. The CDR3 is 14 amino acids. The V gene's germline CDR1 is SNHLY and CDR2 FYNNEI. V lost 6 bases to trimming and J lost 3 bases, with 12 bases between them.

In regard to this clonotype: Germline and junction disagree at one end, which may indicate a read error. The chain joins TRBV4-2 to TRBJ2-1; D unclear. Germline V CDR1 and CDR2: LGHNA, YNFKEQ. This CDR3 is 15 amino acids long. In DNA, the CDR3 is TGTGCCATCAGCCAAGATTCCGCGGACTACAATGAGCAGTTCTTC. Translated, it gives CAISQDSADYNEQFF.

This clonotype was seen a handful of times. At one end the junction does not follow the germline gene, possibly because of a read error. J is TRBJ1-2 and V is TRBV9; 8 bases are shared with TRBD1. CDR1 and CDR2 (germline): SGDLS, YYNGEE. CDR3 length: 16 residues. The CDR3 sequence: CASSVKRAGGANGSTF. CDR3 bases: TGTGCCAGCAGCGTAAAACGGGCAGGGGGCGCGAATGGCTCCACCTTC.

In nucleotides, the CDR3 is TGTGCCTGGAGTGGGGGAAATCAGCCCCAGCATTTT. Protein: CAWSGGNQPQHF. The chain combines TRBV30 with TRBJ1-5; D not resolved. V dropped 1 base and J dropped 4 bases, with 5 bases sitting between them. This CDR3 region has 12 residues. Per the germline V gene, CDR1 is GTSNPN and CDR2 is SVGIG (reference sequence).

This clonotype has ten or more counts. This chain joins TRBV27 and TRBJ1-1; tentatively, D is TRBD1 (6 bases). Trimming left V 5 bases short and J 4 bases short, with 14 bases between. Germline loops: CDR1 MNHEY, CDR2 SMNVEV (reference sequence). CDR3 length equals 14 residues. CDR3 sequence (DNA): TGTGCCAGCAGTGTCCCAGGGGTCTCCACTGAAGCTTTCTTT. Encoded protein: CASSVPGVSTEAFF.

This clonotype showed up many times. The chain joins TRBV7-2 to TRBJ2-3; 10 bases line up with TRBD2. The junction had 4 bases not matched to a gene; V was cut back by 5 bases and J by 5 bases. This CDR3 has 14 residues. Per the germline V gene, CDR1 is SGHTA and CDR2 is FQGNSA. The CDR3 region has the DNA TGTGCCAGCAGCCCCGGACTAGCGGAAGATACGCAGTATTTT. As protein: CASSPGLAEDTQYF.

This clonotype was counted many times. The chain recombines TRBV7-3 with TRBJ1-1; weak D call: TRBD1 (5 bases). This CDR3 region has 13 residues. Per germline, CDR1 SGHTA and CDR2 FQGTGA. V was clipped by 0 bases and J by 7 bases, with 9 bases between them. The CDR3 region is CASSLTVGVEAFF. CDR3 bases: TGTGCCAGCAGCTTAACAGTGGGGGTTGAAGCTTTCTTT.

In its sample, this clonotype was seen many times. The chain employs TRBV2 and TRBJ2-1, with a tentative D call TRBD2 (6 bases). Trimming removed 8 bases from V and 1 base from J, with 12 bases in between. The CDR3 extends over 14 amino acids. The germline CDR1 and CDR2 sequences are SNHLY and FYNNEI. CDR3 amino acids: CASCLTRSYNEQFF. The DNA of the CDR3 is TGTGCCAGCTGCTTGACTAGGTCCTACAATGAGCAGTTCTTC. Full variable domain (rest looked up from reference TRBV2 and TRBJ2-1): EPEVTQTPSHQVTQMGQEVILRCVPISNHLYFYWYRQILGQKVEFLVSFYNNEISEKSEIFDDQFSVERPDGSNFTLKIRSTKLEDSAMYFCASCLTRSYNEQFFGPGTRLTVL.

This clonotype was seen only a few times. The genes are TRBV19 and TRBJ1-2; D is unclear. V gave up 10 bases and J gave up 0 bases, with 21 bases separating them. Germline V lookup: CDR1 LNHDA, CDR2 SQIVND (reference sequence). This CDR3 has 16 amino acids. DNA for the CDR3: TGTGCCACCTCCGCCGTCGGCATAAACTCTAACTATGGCTACACCTTC. Protein: CATSAVGINSNYGYTF.

V and J are TRBV10-3 and TRBJ1-6, with 9 positions matching TRBD1. The CDR3 length is 13 residues. The V gene's germline CDR1 is ENHRY and CDR2 SYGVKD. Losses at the gene ends were 6 bases for V and 8 bases for J; bases not matched to a gene: 2. CDR3 DNA sequence: TGTGCCATCAGGACAGGGGGGGATTCACCCCTCCACTTT. This codes for CAIRTGGDSPLHF.

The chain uses TRBV13 and TRBJ2-6; 7 nucleotides line up with TRBD1. V lost 4 bases and J lost 0; bases outside the gene matches: 6. Germline V gene sequence: CDR1 PRHDT, CDR2 FYEKMQ (reference sequence). This CDR3 contains 17 residues. This CDR3 reads CASSSGTDSSGANVLTF. DNA of the CDR3: TGTGCCAGCAGCTCCGGGACAGATAGCTCTGGGGCCAACGTCCTGACTTTC. The entire variable domain, with the rest obtained from reference TRBV13 and TRBJ2-6, is as follows: AAGVIQSPRHLIKEKRETATLKCYPIPRHDTVYWYQQGPGQDPQFLISFYEKMQSDKGSIPDRFSAQQFSDYHSELNMSSLELGDSALYFCASSSGTDSSGANVLTFGAGSRLTVL.

This clonotype was found many times. J is TRBJ2-1 and V is TRBV10-2, with D perhaps given as TRBD1 or TRBD2 (5 bases each). Trimming cost V 7 bases and J 7 bases, with 14 bases left between them. Germline V gives CDR1 WSHSY, CDR2 SAAADI. This CDR3 contains 13 residues. The CDR3 reads CASTQSGGNEQFF. The CDR3 DNA reads as TGCGCCAGCACCCAGAGTGGGGGAAATGAGCAGTTCTTC.

In this sample, this clonotype turned up many times. The rearrangement links TRBV29-1 to TRBJ2-7; D might be TRBD2 (5 bases). Germline CDR1 SQVTM, CDR2 ANQGSEA. Trimming stripped 6 bases from V and 4 bases from J, with 13 bases between. CDR3 length: 12 residues. CDR3 DNA: TGCAGCGTGAAGGACGGGAAATACGAGCAGTACTTC. This codes for CSVKDGKYEQYF.

The V gene is TRBV3-1, the J gene TRBJ1-1, with TRBD1 as a possible D gene (5 bases). Per germline, CDR1 LGHDT and CDR2 YNNKEL (reference sequence). Trimming pared 5 bases from V and 5 bases from J, leaving 15 bases between. The CDR3 totals 14 residues. The CDR3 is CASSSRGTLTEAFF. The CDR3 nucleotides read TGTGCCAGCAGCTCTCGGGGGACCTTGACTGAAGCTTTCTTT.

This clonotype was detected only a few times. The chain links TRBV5-1 to TRBJ2-1; 9 nucleotides match TRBD2. The J segment lost 4 bases and the V segment lost 0 bases, leaving 5 bases of the junction unmatched. This CDR3 is built from 16 residues. The germline V gene encodes CDR1 SGHRS and CDR2 YFSETQ. In DNA form, the CDR3 reads TGCGCCAGCAGCTTGGACCTAGCGGGAAAATACAATGAGCAGTTCTTC. Protein product: CASSLDLAGKYNEQFF.

This chain connects TRBV6-1 to TRBJ1-6, with 8 bases that match TRBD1. The CDR3 runs 14 residues. Germline-derived CDR1 and CDR2 are MNHNS and SASEGT. The junction had 7 bases not matched to a gene; V was cut back by 6 bases and J by 9 bases. CDR3 in DNA: TGTGCCAGCAGGAACCGGGACAGGCTTTCACCCCTCCACTTT. It yields the protein CASRNRDRLSPLHF.

This clonotype was counted ten times or more. The V and J genes are TRBV12-3 or TRBV12-4 and TRBJ2-7; D is perhaps TRBD1 (6 bases). The V end lost 5 bases, the J end lost 8 bases, and 19 bases lay between the germline ends. The CDR3 has 14 residues. The CDR3 DNA sequence: TGTGCCAGCAGTCCCTGGACAGTTACCGTCCAGCAGTACTTC. Its protein product is CASSPWTVTVQQYF.

This clonotype was counted ten times or more. The J gene is TRBJ1-5, the V gene TRBV12-3 or TRBV12-4; 9 nucleotides match TRBD1. CDR3 length: 15 residues. Trimming cost V 3 bases and J 6 bases; bases outside gene matches: 6. The CDR3 DNA follows: TGTGCCAGCAGTTTCTGGGACAGGGAAGGTCAGCCCCAGCATTTT. Translating it yields CASSFWDREGQPQHF.

The V call is TRBV5-1, the J call TRBJ2-7; weak D call: TRBD2 (6 bases). Trimming cost V 4 bases and J 0 bases, with 20 bases left between them. CDR3 length: 17 residues. CDR1 is SGHRS and CDR2 is YFSETQ in the germline V gene. The CDR3 reads CASSPRGGELSSYEQYV. As DNA, the CDR3 is TGCGCCAGCAGCCCCCGAGGAGGGGAACTCAGCTCCTACGAGCAGTACGTC.

A few counts support this clonotype. V usage is TRBV6-1 and J usage is TRBJ2-1; TRBD2 matches at 10 bases. Germline V gene sequence: CDR1 MNHNS, CDR2 SASEGT. The V and J ends lost 6 bases and 8 bases, in that order; junction bases with no gene match: 7. The CDR3 is made up of 14 amino acids. CDR3 protein: CASRESGRAHEQFF. The DNA of the CDR3 is TGTGCCAGCAGGGAAAGCGGGAGGGCCCATGAGCAGTTCTTC.

In this sample, this clonotype turned up many times. The rearrangement links TRBV12-3 or TRBV12-4 to TRBJ1-2, with D uncertain. There are 13 residues in the CDR3. V lost 7 bases to trimming and J lost 8 bases, with 17 bases between them. In DNA form, the CDR3 reads TGTGCCAGCACCCCTATCCAAGGACGCGGCTACACCTTC. It encodes CASTPIQGRGYTF.

This clonotype was seen ten or more times. The chain employs TRBV15 and TRBJ1-2, with D unresolved. The V end lost 0 bases, the J end lost 8 bases, and 16 bases lay between the germline ends. Germline V gene sequence: CDR1 LNHNV, CDR2 YYDKDF (reference sequence). The CDR3 has 15 amino acids. CDR3 DNA sequence: TGTGCCACCAGCAGAGATGGTTCAGATCCTGAAGGCTACACCTTC. The encoded protein is CATSRDGSDPEGYTF.

This clonotype was observed at least ten times. The chain combines TRBV20-1 with TRBJ1-4, with unresolved D. CDR1 and CDR2 from the germline V gene are DFQATT and SNEGSKA (reference sequence). Trimming cost V 0 bases and J 8 bases, with 7 bases left between them. CDR3 length: 12 residues. The CDR3 sequence: CSARDQGEKLFF. In nucleotides, the CDR3 is TGCAGTGCTAGAGACCAAGGAGAAAAACTGTTTTTT.